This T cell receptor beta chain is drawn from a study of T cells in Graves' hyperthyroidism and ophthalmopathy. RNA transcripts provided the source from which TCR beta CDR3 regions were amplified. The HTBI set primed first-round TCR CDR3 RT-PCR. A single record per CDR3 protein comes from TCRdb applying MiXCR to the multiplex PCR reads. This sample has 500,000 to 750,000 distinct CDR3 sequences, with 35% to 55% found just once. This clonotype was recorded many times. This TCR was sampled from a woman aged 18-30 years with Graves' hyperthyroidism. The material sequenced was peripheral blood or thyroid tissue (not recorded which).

CDR3 in DNA: TGTGCCAGCAGCTCTGTGGTAGAGGAGACCTACGAGCAGTACTTC. Translating it yields CASSSVVEETYEQYF. The V and J genes are TRBV7-2 and TRBJ2-7; D call uncertain. V lost 4 bases to trimming and J lost 2 bases, with 15 bases between them. Germline-derived CDR1 and CDR2 are SGHTA and FQGNSA. This CDR3 spans 15 amino acids.